This TCR beta chain emerged from a study of shared clonotypes between healthy human individuals. Overall study results and limits: Compared with memory subsets, naive subsets generally had larger estimated richness.

The length of the CDR3 is 20 residues. CDR1 is LNHDA, CDR2 SQIVND, per germline (reference sequence). V was clipped by 5 bases and J by 0 bases; unmatched bases: 15. Splitting of CD4+ cells produced CD45RA+ naive and CD45RA-negative memory subsets. Remarks on this clone: Its specificity is not known.

Study processing details: Junction-only sequences without quality scores were provided by ImmunoSEQ, so filtering was different. Profiled with immunoSEQ multiplex PCR; TCRdb holds only in-frame clones, not every one. V, J and clone size are taken as reported in that table, and D and trimming were inferred from the DNA itself. The sample records around 990,000 clones, 70% to 85% being singletons. This sequence joins TRBV19 and TRBJ2-1, with 11 bases identical to TRBD2. The origin of this receptor is a man aged 18-30 years in good health. Some clones in this sample may be carry-over from other donors' samples. The specimen was memory CD4+ T cells from PBMCs. Subset specified: CD45RA-negative fraction. The CDR3 DNA is TGTGCCAGTAGTCCAAGAAAGGGACTAGCGGCCCAGGGCTCCTACAATGAGCAGTTCTTC. This sequence encodes CASSPRKGLAAQGSYNEQFF.